This T cell receptor beta chain was obtained from a study of beta chain features in type 1 diabetes. This clone was seen at least ten times. Its antigen is unidentified. V gave up 8 bases and J gave up 7 bases, with 18 bases separating them. The CDR3 has 14 amino acids. Germline V gene data show CDR1 as LNHNV and CDR2 as YYDKDF (reference sequence). Study-wide findings and caveats: Lower insertion and higher deletion counts appeared at VDJ junctions in type 1 diabetes patients.

TCRB transcripts that were expressed got sequenced, as all of the isolated RNA had been reverse transcribed. This table comes from immunoSEQ multiplex PCR, and its TCRdb copy is limited to in-frame clones, with some not included. The sample shows 310,000 or so clones, approximately 9.9% of them seen only once. The gene calls are TRBV15 and TRBJ2-4; a weak D match, TRBD1 (5 bases). The receptor's source is a woman aged 25-40 years in good health. Sequencing was done on a sample of naive CD4+ T cells from blood. This chain's CDR3 is CATGHGASMNIQYF. CDR3 sequence (DNA): TGTGCCACCGGACATGGAGCTTCGATGAACATTCAGTACTTC.